This T cell receptor beta chain was sequenced for a study of cytomegalovirus exposure and HLA in healthy donors. Primers: 60 Vbeta forward and 13 Jbeta reverse. Libraries were prepared by immunoSEQ multiplex PCR; TCRdb keeps only in-frame clonotypes and omits some of them. This sample has about 130,000 clones; 75% to 85% occur once, and the top ten carry 3% to 4%. V lost 4 bases and J lost 3, with 7 bases in between. This CDR3 is built from 13 residues. Germline CDR1 reads SNHLY; CDR2 reads FYNNEI. The source material was PBMCs. The rearrangement uses TRBV2 and TRBJ1-3; D is ambiguous. The receptor was isolated from a woman between 35 and 50 years old in good health and CMV-seronegative. The CDR3 here is CASSADFGNTIYF. The CDR3 bases are TGTGCCAGCAGTGCCGACTTTGGAAACACCATATATTTT.